This T cell receptor (beta chain) comes out of a study of CD8 T cells in ankylosing spondylitis (dated by TCRdb to 2015 to 2018). About the full investigation: T cell receptor beta repertoires were profiled in healthy donors and ankylosing spondylitis patients so that disease-linked TCR variants could be found. The full study cohort was made up of about 24 ankylosing spondylitis patients and roughly 98 healthy donors. Peripheral blood was sampled, and synovial fluid was also collected from ankylosing spondylitis patients.

As to this clonotype: The clone's antigen remains unknown. Base-call qualities are not available, and no considerably larger clone is one nucleotide away.

What the authors observed across the whole study: The disease-linked clones were reported to be significantly enriched in matched synovial fluid samples from ankylosing spondylitis patients. A TCR beta motif of fewer than 10 highly homologous amino acid variants appeared characteristic of blood from ankylosing spondylitis patients. In peripheral blood, the disease-linked clones were found at relatively low frequencies and had a CD8+ phenotype. Some motif variants had previously been reported in the synovial fluid and blood of reactive arthritis patients, which suggests shared mechanisms of disease initiation.

The instrument was an Illumina HiSeq 2500. TCR beta libraries were prepared by quantitative 5'-RACE with molecular barcodes. In the source study's methods: A new computational method, built on a probabilistic model of VDJ rearrangement, was used to identify disease-linked TCR variants. TCRdb reprocessing: public reads trimmed at Q25 with fastp, clones called with MiXCR, in-frame beta chains kept. Rows matching on CDR3 protein sequence are summarized as one entry with the most common DNA and genes. Clone size and V and J calls follow TCRdb, not the original study. This sample gives more than 600,000 distinct CDR3 sequences in total; roughly 19% of them show up just once. Together, the top ten hold over 15% of the sample. The clonotype was recovered from a male donor with ankylosing spondylitis. Sequencing was performed on blood, either unsorted or a sorted T cell fraction (not recorded which).

The DNA is as follows: TGTGCCAGCACTCCATCCCAGGGAGGCAAAACAGATACGCAGTATTTT. This encodes CASTPSQGGKTDTQYF. The chain links TRBV7-9 with TRBJ2-3; the D gene is possibly TRBD2, with 6 bases matching. V lost 7 bases and J lost 3 bases; the stretch between them is 20 bases long. Looking up the germline V gene (reference sequence) yields CDR1 SEHNR and CDR2 FQNEAQ. The CDR3 has 16 amino acids, counting the end cysteine and phenylalanine. Just CDR3 DNA is preserved here, 48 bases in frame from base 1.